This T cell receptor beta chain was retrieved from a study of blood T cell repertoires in COVID-19. About the research overall: PBMCs, B-cell-depleted T cells, or T cells provided the cDNA or gDNA that made up the material.

There are 16 residues in the CDR3. Per germline, CDR1 SNHLY and CDR2 FYNNEI. V shed 4 bases and J 4 bases; nucleotides not matched to a gene: 10. As processed by the authors: Researchers report that nucleated cell counts were estimated from reference gene primer amplification. Profiling relied on immunoSEQ multiplex PCR, and the TCRdb table lists in-frame clones only, not all of them. V, J and clone size derive from that table, while D and trimming were established from the DNA sequence. The table includes roughly 250,000 clones, roughly 80% detected once. The TCR was taken from an elderly woman with acute or convalescent COVID-19. This chain joins TRBV2 and TRBJ1-3, with 7 bases lining up with TRBD1. Input material: peripheral blood. CDR3 coding DNA: TGTGCCAGCAGTGGGGGACAGCGGATTATCGGAAACACCATATATTTT. Translation: CASSGGQRIIGNTIYF.